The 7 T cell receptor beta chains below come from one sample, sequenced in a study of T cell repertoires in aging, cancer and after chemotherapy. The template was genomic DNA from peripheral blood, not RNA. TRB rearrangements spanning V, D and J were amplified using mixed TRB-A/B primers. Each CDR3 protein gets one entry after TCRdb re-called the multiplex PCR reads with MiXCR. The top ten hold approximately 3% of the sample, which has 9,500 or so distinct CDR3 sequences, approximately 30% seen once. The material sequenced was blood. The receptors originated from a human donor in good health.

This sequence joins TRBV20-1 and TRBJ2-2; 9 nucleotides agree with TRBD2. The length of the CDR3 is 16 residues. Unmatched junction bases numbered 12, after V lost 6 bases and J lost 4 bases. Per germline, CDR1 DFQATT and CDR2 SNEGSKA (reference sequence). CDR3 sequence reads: CSARGRRGGVTGELFF. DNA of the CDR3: TGCAGTGCCCGAGGACGGCGGGGGGGGGTCACCGGGGAGCTGTTTTTT.

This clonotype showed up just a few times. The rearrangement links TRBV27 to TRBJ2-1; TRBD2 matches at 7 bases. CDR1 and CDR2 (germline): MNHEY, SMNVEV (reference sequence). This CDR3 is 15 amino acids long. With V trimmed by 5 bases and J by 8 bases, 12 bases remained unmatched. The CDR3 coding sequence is TGTGCCAGCAGTCCCCGAGGGGCGGGGAGGGATGAGCAGTTCTTC. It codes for CASSPRGAGRDEQFF.

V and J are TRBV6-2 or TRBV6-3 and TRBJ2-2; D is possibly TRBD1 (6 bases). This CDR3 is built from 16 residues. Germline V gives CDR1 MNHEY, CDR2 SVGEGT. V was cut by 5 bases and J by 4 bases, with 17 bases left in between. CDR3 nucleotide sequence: TGTGCCAGCAGTAACGATGGACAGTTGCTCACCGGGGAGCTGTTTTTT. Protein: CASSNDGQLLTGELFF.

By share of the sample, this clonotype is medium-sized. CDR3 loop: CASSLDRGTGELFF. The CDR3 bases are TGTGCCAGCAGCTTAGACAGGGGCACCGGGGAGCTGTTTTTT. The rearrangement uses TRBV11-3 and TRBJ2-2; D perhaps matches TRBD1 (6 bases). Germline-derived CDR1 and CDR2 are SGHNT and YENEEA. The CDR3 loop spans 14 amino acids. Trimming cost V 0 bases and J 4 bases, with 6 bases left between them.

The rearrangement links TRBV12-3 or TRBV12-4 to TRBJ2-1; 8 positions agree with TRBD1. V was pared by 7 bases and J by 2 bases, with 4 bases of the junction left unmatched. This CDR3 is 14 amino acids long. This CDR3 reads CASTRTGPYNEQFF. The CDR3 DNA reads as TGTGCCAGCACCAGGACAGGGCCCTACAATGAGCAGTTCTTC.

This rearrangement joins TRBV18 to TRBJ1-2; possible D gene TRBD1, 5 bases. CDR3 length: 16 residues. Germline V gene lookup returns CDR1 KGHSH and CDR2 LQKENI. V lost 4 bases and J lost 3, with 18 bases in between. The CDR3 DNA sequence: TGTGCCAGCTCACGACCCCTTGGGGGAAGTGACTATGGCTACACCTTC. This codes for CASSRPLGGSDYGYTF.

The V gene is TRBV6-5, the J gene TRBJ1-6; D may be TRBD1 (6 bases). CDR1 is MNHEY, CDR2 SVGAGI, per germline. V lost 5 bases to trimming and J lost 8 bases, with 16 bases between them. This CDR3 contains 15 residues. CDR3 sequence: CASSDGGGVYSPLHF. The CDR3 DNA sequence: TGTGCCAGCAGTGACGGAGGGGGGGTATATTCACCCCTCCACTTT.